A single sample is the source of the 29 T cell receptor beta chains below, sequenced in a study of control samples from healthy donors and cancer patients. Profiled with immunoSEQ multiplex PCR; TCRdb holds only in-frame clones, not every one. The data hold about 230,000 clones, with about 80% observed a single time. Sequenced input: PBMCs. The source of these receptors is a woman aged 55 to 70 with lung cancer.

V usage is TRBV3-1 (or the pseudogene TRBV3-2) and J usage is TRBJ2-6; D gene uncertain. V lost 3 bases, J lost 4 bases, and 4 bases lay in between. CDR3 length equals 13 residues. From germline, CDR1 is LGHDT and CDR2 YNNKEL (reference sequence). CDR3 in amino acids: CASSQAGANVLTF. CDR3 coding DNA: TGTGCCAGCAGCCAGGCCGGGGCCAACGTCCTGACTTTC.

The chain couples TRBV19 to TRBJ1-5, with D tentatively TRBD1 (5 bases). The V and J ends lost 7 bases and 6 bases respectively, with 13 bases between them. CDR3 length: 13 residues. CDR1 is LNHDA and CDR2 is SQIVND in the germline V gene (reference sequence). The CDR3 DNA follows: TGTGCCAGTAATAGGGGAACGGGTCAGCCCCAGCATTTT. As protein: CASNRGTGQPQHF. The variable domain in full, completed from reference TRBV19 and TRBJ1-5, reads DGGITQSPKYLFRKEGQNVTLSCEQNLNHDAMYWYRQDPGQGLRLIYYSQIVNDFQKGDIAEGYSVSREKKESFPLTVTSAQKNPTAFYLCASNRGTGQPQHFGDGTRLSIL.

V and J are TRBV18 and TRBJ2-7, with D tentatively TRBD1 (6 bases). The CDR3 has 17 residues. Trimming pared 2 bases from V and 5 bases from J, leaving 22 bases between. CDR1 KGHSH and CDR2 LQKENI come from the germline V gene. CDR3 in amino acids: CASSPVWAGATLDEQYF. The DNA of the CDR3 is TGTGCCAGCTCACCAGTTTGGGCAGGGGCGACATTAGACGAGCAGTACTTC.

V usage is TRBV4-2 and J usage is TRBJ2-3; no clear D. Trimming left V 0 bases short and J 3 bases short, with 10 bases between. There are 15 residues in the CDR3. The germline gives CDR1 LGHNA, CDR2 YNFKEQ. The CDR3 DNA is TGTGCCAGCAGCCAAGACCGGCTATATACAGATACGCAGTATTTT. It is translated as CASSQDRLYTDTQYF.

This chain links TRBV18 with TRBJ2-7; D is possibly TRBD1 or TRBD2 (5 bases each). The germline gives CDR1 KGHSH, CDR2 LQKENI. V dropped 6 bases and J dropped 3 bases, with 15 bases sitting between them. The CDR3 totals 14 residues. CDR3 nucleotide sequence: TGTGCCAGCTCCGTCGGGGCCCCCCTCTACGAGCAGTACTTC. Its protein product is CASSVGAPLYEQYF.

This clone was found once. The chain combines TRBV9 with TRBJ2-2; D is perhaps TRBD2 (6 bases). CDR3 size: 16 residues. With 0 bases removed from V and 4 bases from J, the gap between germline ends came to 13 bases. CDR1 is SGDLS, CDR2 YYNGEE, per germline. Written as DNA, the CDR3 is TGTGCCAGCAGCGTAGCGGAGGGGTTCCTCACCGGGGAGCTGTTTTTT. This gives the protein CASSVAEGFLTGELFF.

This clone has a handful of counts. This chain uses TRBV5-5 with TRBJ1-1; D is unclear. Trimming cost V 0 bases and J 0 bases, with 9 bases left between them. The germline V gene has CDR1 SGHKS and CDR2 YYEKEE (reference sequence). The CDR3 is 15 amino acids. CDR3 protein: CASSLAANMNTEAFF. Written as DNA, the CDR3 is TGTGCCAGCAGCTTGGCCGCGAACATGAACACTGAAGCTTTCTTT.

The chain has TRBV7-8 and TRBJ2-2; 12 bases match TRBD2. Trimming at V came to 4 bases and at J to 10 bases, leaving 16 bases not matched to a gene. From germline, CDR1 is SGHVS and CDR2 FQNEAQ. This CDR3 comprises 18 residues. CDR3 region: CASSSEGLAGGPGAELFF. The DNA of the CDR3 is TGTGCCAGCAGCTCAGAAGGGCTAGCGGGAGGGCCGGGAGCGGAGCTGTTTTTT. Full variable domain (remainder filled in from reference TRBV7-8 and TRBJ2-2): GAGVSQSPRYKVAKRGQDVALRCDPISGHVSLFWYQQALGQGPEFLTYFQNEAQLDKSGLPSDRFFAERPEGSVSTLKIQRTQQEDSAVYLCASSSEGLAGGPGAELFFGEGSRLTVL.

CDR3 DNA: TGTGCCAGCAGCCAAGGGGACAGCCAAGCAACTAATGAAAAACTGTTTTTT. It specifies CASSQGDSQATNEKLFF. The gene calls are TRBV4-2 and TRBJ1-4, with 7 bases lining up with TRBD1. Germline V gives CDR1 LGHNA, CDR2 YNFKEQ. This CDR3 region has 17 residues. V gave up 1 base and J gave up 0 bases; unmatched junction bases: 5.

This chain joins TRBV28 and TRBJ1-1; D call uncertain. Trimming removed 6 bases at V and 2 bases at J, with 10 bases between. Germline-derived CDR1 and CDR2 are MDHEN and SYDVKM. The CDR3 consists of 13 residues. The CDR3 sequence: CASREDGNTEAFF. Written as DNA, the CDR3 is TGTGCCAGCAGGGAGGACGGTAACACTGAAGCTTTCTTT.

The chain employs TRBV18 and TRBJ1-6, with D hard to call. Germline V gene lookup returns CDR1 KGHSH and CDR2 LQKENI. Trimming pared 6 bases from V and 9 bases from J, leaving 9 bases between. The CDR3 runs to 12 residues. Here the CDR3 DNA reads TGTGCCAGCTCTCCGGAGGTTTCACCCCTCCACTTT. Protein sequence: CASSPEVSPLHF.

The CDR3: CASSDQRGGNEKLFF. CDR3 DNA sequence: TGCGCCAGCAGTGATCAACGGGGTGGTAATGAAAAACTGTTTTTT. This chain connects TRBV4-1 to TRBJ1-4; D is uncertain. Trimming left V 6 bases short and J 4 bases short, with 15 bases between. The germline gives CDR1 MGHRA, CDR2 YSYEKL. The CDR3 covers 15 residues.

This clone was counted between two and nine times. V gene TRBV19 combines with J gene TRBJ2-1; TRBD2 agrees at 8 bases. This CDR3 has 16 residues. V was pared by 7 bases and J by 1 base, with 9 bases of the junction left unmatched. Germline-derived CDR1 and CDR2 are LNHDA and SQIVND (reference sequence). CDR3 DNA sequence: TGTGCCAGTACCTCCCCCCAGCGGGGGTCCTACAATGAGCAGTTCTTC. Translation gives CASTSPQRGSYNEQFF.

There are a few counts of this clone. The chain links TRBV9 to TRBJ2-5, with 12 bases lining up with TRBD1. The germline V gene has CDR1 SGDLS and CDR2 YYNGEE. V lost 3 bases and J lost 5; bases outside the gene matches: 5. CDR3 length equals 15 residues. CDR3: CASSEGTGGYETQYF. The CDR3 bases are TGTGCCAGCAGCGAGGGGACAGGGGGCTATGAGACCCAGTACTTC.

The V and J genes are TRBV27 and TRBJ2-6, with D perhaps TRBD1 (5 bases). Looked up from germline, CDR1 is MNHEY and CDR2 is SMNVEV (reference sequence). Trimming removed 2 bases from V and 3 bases from J, with 8 bases in between. The CDR3 has 15 amino acids. The CDR3 DNA follows: TGTGCCAGCAGTTTAAGCAGGGTTGGGGCCAACGTCCTGACTTTC. It is translated as CASSLSRVGANVLTF.

The rearrangement joins TRBV7-3 to TRBJ2-2; D possibly corresponds to TRBD1 (5 bases). The germline gives CDR1 SGHTA, CDR2 FQGTGA. The CDR3 spans 16 residues. Trimming took off 4 bases at V and 0 bases at J, with 12 bases between the two ends. The CDR3 bases are TGTGCCAGCAGCTCTAAGGGGCCAACGAACACCGGGGAGCTGTTTTTT. Its translation: CASSSKGPTNTGELFF.

This clone was found once. The chain joins TRBV4-2 to TRBJ2-1, with 7 bases that match TRBD2. CDR3 length equals 17 residues. V gave up 4 bases and J gave up 0 bases; unmatched junction bases: 9. Per the germline V gene, CDR1 is LGHNA and CDR2 is YNFKEQ. The DNA of the CDR3 is TGTGCCAGCAGCCGACAACAAAGCGGGGACTCCTACAATGAGCAGTTCTTC. This translates into CASSRQQSGDSYNEQFF.

The J gene is TRBJ2-1, the V gene TRBV7-3, with 7 bases matching TRBD1. After removal of 5 bases from V and 1 base from J, the junction contained 5 bases not matched to a gene. The CDR3 is made up of 15 amino acids. Germline V gives CDR1 SGHTA, CDR2 FQGTGA. The CDR3 loop reads CASSQMTGSYNEQFF. The DNA for the CDR3 is TGTGCCAGCAGCCAGATGACAGGGTCCTACAATGAGCAGTTCTTC.

CDR3 residues: CASSRTGGETQYF. The CDR3 region has the DNA TGTGCCAGCAGTCGGACAGGCGGAGAGACCCAGTACTTC. V gene TRBV12-3 or TRBV12-4 combines with J gene TRBJ2-5, with 7 nucleotides matching TRBD1. With 5 bases clipped from V and 4 bases from J, the junction kept 4 bases outside the gene matches. The CDR3 spans 13 residues.

This chain links TRBV10-3 with TRBJ1-5; TRBD1 matches 7 bases. The germline gives CDR1 ENHRY, CDR2 SYGVKD. The CDR3 consists of 15 residues. Germline trimming cut 4 bases from V and 10 bases from J; bases unmatched to any gene: 13. The CDR3 reads CAISGDRQGGEPQHF. CDR3 in DNA: TGTGCCATCAGTGGGGATCGGCAGGGGGGAGAACCCCAGCATTTT.

V usage is TRBV12-3 or TRBV12-4 and J usage is TRBJ1-6; D is ambiguous. V lost 6 bases and J 7 bases, leaving 7 bases between the germline ends. The CDR3 runs to 12 residues. In DNA, the CDR3 is TGTGCCAGCAGGGACGGAAATTCACCCCTCCACTTT. Translated, it gives CASRDGNSPLHF.

V and J are TRBV3-1 (or the pseudogene TRBV3-2) and TRBJ1-4; D ambiguous. Trimming stripped 1 base from V and 8 bases from J, with 5 bases between. The V gene's germline CDR1 is LGHDT and CDR2 YNNKEL (reference sequence). The CDR3 covers 12 residues. CDR3 DNA: TGTGCCAGCAGCCAAGTTAAAGAAAAACTGTTTTTT. Its translation is CASSQVKEKLFF.

In nucleotides, the CDR3 is TGTGCCAGCAGTGAAATGTCTGGGGCCAACGTCCTGACTTTC. Its translation: CASSEMSGANVLTF. This sequence joins TRBV2 and TRBJ2-6, with D unresolved. This CDR3 contains 14 residues. The germline V gene has CDR1 SNHLY and CDR2 FYNNEI. Trimming removed 2 bases at V and 1 base at J, with 3 bases between.

This chain links TRBV28 with TRBJ1-5; D call uncertain. V was pared by 2 bases and J by 1 base, with 9 bases between. Germline lookup yields CDR1 MDHEN and CDR2 SYDVKM. This CDR3 is 15 amino acids long. The CDR3 loop reads CASSLGVRSNQPQHF. The CDR3, as DNA: TGTGCCAGCAGTTTAGGGGTGCGGAGCAATCAGCCCCAGCATTTT.

The rearrangement uses TRBV19 and TRBJ2-3, with TRBD2 matching 10 bases. Germline values: CDR1 LNHDA, CDR2 SQIVND (reference sequence). The V and J ends lost 6 bases and 3 bases, in that order; junction bases with no gene match: 0. This CDR3 comprises 13 residues. In DNA form, the CDR3 reads TGTGCCAGTAGACTAGCGGGGACAGATACGCAGTATTTT. This encodes CASRLAGTDTQYF.

The V call is TRBV18, the J call TRBJ2-1; D remains unclear. V was clipped by 5 bases and J by 6 bases, with 17 bases between them. CDR3 size: 15 residues. Per germline, CDR1 KGHSH and CDR2 LQKENI. CDR3 in amino acids: CASSEVLPLGNEQFF. Written as DNA, the CDR3 is TGTGCCAGCTCAGAAGTACTACCCCTTGGCAATGAGCAGTTCTTC.

The DNA for the CDR3 is TGTGCCAGCGGCAGCGGGGGGGCCGGCAATGAGCAGTTCTTC. Residues: CASGSGGAGNEQFF. The V call is TRBV7-2, the J call TRBJ2-1, with 10 bases aligning to TRBD2. V was pared by 8 bases and J by 6 bases, with 7 bases of the junction left unmatched. This CDR3 has 14 amino acids. Germline lookup yields CDR1 SGHTA and CDR2 FQGNSA.

The V and J genes are TRBV7-9 and TRBJ2-3, with 8 bases matching TRBD2. Trimming cost V 4 bases and J 5 bases; bases outside gene matches: 14. CDR1 is SEHNR, CDR2 FQNEAQ, per germline (reference sequence). The CDR3 sequence is 17 residues long. The CDR3 sequence is CASSSWTAGDGKDTQYF. The CDR3 DNA follows: TGTGCCAGCAGCTCTTGGACAGCGGGAGACGGGAAAGATACGCAGTATTTT.

The chain is built from TRBV10-1 and TRBJ1-1, with D hard to call. The V end was cut by 1 base, the J end by 8 bases, with 14 bases between. The CDR3 consists of 14 residues. Germline lookup yields CDR1 WNHNN and CDR2 SYGVQD (reference sequence). CDR3 loop: CASSEWSGNREAFF. In nucleotides, the CDR3 is TGCGCCAGCAGTGAGTGGTCAGGCAATAGGGAAGCTTTCTTT.